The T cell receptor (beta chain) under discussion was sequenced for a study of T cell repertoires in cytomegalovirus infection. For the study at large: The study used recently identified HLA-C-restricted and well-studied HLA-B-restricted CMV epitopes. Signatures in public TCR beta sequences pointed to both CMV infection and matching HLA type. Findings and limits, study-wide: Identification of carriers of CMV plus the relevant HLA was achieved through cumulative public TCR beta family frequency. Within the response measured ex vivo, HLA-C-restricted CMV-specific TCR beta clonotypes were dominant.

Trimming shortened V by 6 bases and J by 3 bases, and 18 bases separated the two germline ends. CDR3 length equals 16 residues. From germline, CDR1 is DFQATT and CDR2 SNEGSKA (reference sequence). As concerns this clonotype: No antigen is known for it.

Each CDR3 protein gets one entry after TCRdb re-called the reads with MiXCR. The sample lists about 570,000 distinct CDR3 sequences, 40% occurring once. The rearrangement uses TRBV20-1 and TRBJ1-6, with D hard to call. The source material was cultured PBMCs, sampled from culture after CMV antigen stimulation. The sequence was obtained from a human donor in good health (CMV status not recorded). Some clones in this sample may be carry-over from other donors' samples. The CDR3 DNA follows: TGCAGTGCAGAGACCCGATCGGACCTCTATAATTCACCCCTCCACTTT. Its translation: CSAETRSDLYNSPLHF.